The rows below give T cell receptor beta chains drawn from one sample of a study of T cell changes during pregnancy in multiple sclerosis. Generated by immunoSEQ multiplex PCR, the TCRdb table keeps only in-frame clones and is missing some. The sample includes approximately 70,000 clones, around 92% seen only once; the top ten take more than 1.1%. The sample consisted of peripheral blood, taken after pregnancy. The receptors here all came from a female donor with multiple sclerosis, enrolled in a pregnancy study. Each CDR3 is given with its conserved first and last residue. A D gene is named only where the DNA matches it firmly. A clone size is listed for some rows: how often the clone was seen (once, few, many), or a class if it is expanded.

V gene	D gene	J gene	CDR3 length	clone size	CDR3 protein	CDR3 DNA
TRBV29-1	.	TRBJ1-2	13	.	CSVEGGGDYGYTF	TGCAGCGTTGAAGGCGGGGGCGACTATGGCTACACCTTC
TRBV10-3	.	TRBJ1-1	13	.	CAINTGQNTEAFF	TGTGCCATCAACACAGGACAGAACACTGAAGCTTTCTTT
TRBV19	TRBD1	TRBJ1-5	15	few	CASSTQGAGGQPQHF	TGTGCCAGTAGTACGCAGGGGGCAGGTGGACAGCCCCAGCATTTT
TRBV12-5	TRBD1	TRBJ2-7	16	.	CASGFLVGGASYEQYF	TGTGCTAGTGGTTTTCTCGTAGGGGGCGCATCCTACGAGCAGTACTTC
TRBV7-9	.	TRBJ1-1	13	.	CASSQGRNTEAFF	TGTGCCAGCAGCCAGGGCCGGAACACTGAAGCTTTCTTT
TRBV19	TRBD1	TRBJ1-5	14	.	CASSPQGGAQPQHF	TGTGCCAGTAGTCCCCAGGGGGGCGCTCAGCCCCAGCATTTT
TRBV19	.	TRBJ2-7	15	.	CASSPPGRGTGEQYF	TGTGCCAGTAGTCCCCCGGGCAGGGGGACTGGCGAGCAGTACTTC
TRBV2	TRBD2	TRBJ2-5	16	.	CASSPGLAGAKETQYF	TGTGCCAGCAGTCCGGGACTAGCGGGAGCTAAGGAGACCCAGTACTTC
TRBV9	TRBD1	TRBJ2-3	18	.	CASSVGQGAGGGTDTQYF	TGTGCCAGCAGCGTGGGACAGGGGGCGGGAGGTGGCACAGATACGCAGTATTTT
TRBV5-4	.	TRBJ2-3	15	.	CASSWRDSHTDTQYF	TGTGCCAGCAGCTGGCGGGACAGCCACACAGATACGCAGTATTTT
TRBV29-1	TRBD1	TRBJ1-1	14	.	CSVGKTGGLSIAFF	TGCAGCGTTGGAAAAACAGGGGGCTTATCGATAGCTTTCTTT
TRBV25-1	TRBD2	TRBJ2-3	15	.	CASSVVAGEEDTQYF	TGTGCCAGCAGTGTGGTCGCGGGAGAGGAAGATACGCAGTATTTT
TRBV30	.	TRBJ1-1	11	.	CAWRGRTEAFF	TGTGCCTGGAGGGGGAGAACTGAAGCTTTCTTT
TRBV11-2	TRBD1	TRBJ1-1	14	.	CASSLVGGSTEAFF	TGTGCCAGCAGCTTAGTAGGGGGCAGCACTGAAGCTTTCTTT
TRBV6-1	.	TRBJ1-1	13	.	CASSPQMNTEAFF	TGTGCCAGCAGTCCACAGATGAACACTGAAGCTTTCTTT
TRBV10-3	.	TRBJ1-1	15	.	CAISETGIGNTEAFF	TGTGCCATCAGTGAGACAGGAATAGGGAACACTGAAGCTTTCTTT
TRBV7-7	.	TRBJ2-7	14	.	CASSLAFGPYEQYF	TGTGCCAGCAGCTTAGCCTTTGGGCCCTACGAGCAGTACTTC